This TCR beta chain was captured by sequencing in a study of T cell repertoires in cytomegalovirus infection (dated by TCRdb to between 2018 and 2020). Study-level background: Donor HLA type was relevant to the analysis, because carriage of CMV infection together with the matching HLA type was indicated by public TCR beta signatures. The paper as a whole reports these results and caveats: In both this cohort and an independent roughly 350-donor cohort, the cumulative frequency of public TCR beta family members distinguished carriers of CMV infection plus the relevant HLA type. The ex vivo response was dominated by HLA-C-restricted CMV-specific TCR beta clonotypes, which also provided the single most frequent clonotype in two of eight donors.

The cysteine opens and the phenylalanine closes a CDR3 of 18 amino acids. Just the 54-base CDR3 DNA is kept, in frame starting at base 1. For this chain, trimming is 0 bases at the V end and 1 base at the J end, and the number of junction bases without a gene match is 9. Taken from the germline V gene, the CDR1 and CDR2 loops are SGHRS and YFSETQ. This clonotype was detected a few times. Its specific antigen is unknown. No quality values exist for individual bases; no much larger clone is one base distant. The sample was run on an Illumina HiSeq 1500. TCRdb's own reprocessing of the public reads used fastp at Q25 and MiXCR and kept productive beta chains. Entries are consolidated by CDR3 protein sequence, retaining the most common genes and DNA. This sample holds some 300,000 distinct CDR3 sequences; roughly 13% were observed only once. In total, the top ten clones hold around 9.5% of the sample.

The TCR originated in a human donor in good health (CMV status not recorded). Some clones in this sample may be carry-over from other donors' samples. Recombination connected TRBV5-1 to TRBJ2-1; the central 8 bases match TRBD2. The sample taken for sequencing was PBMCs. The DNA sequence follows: TGCGCCAGCAGCTTGGACCCCGGGGGCGGGAGGTCCTACAATGAGCAGTTCTTC. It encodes CASSLDPGGGRSYNEQFF.